One and the same sample provided the 22 T cell receptor beta chains below, sequenced in a study of cytomegalovirus exposure and HLA in healthy donors. A multiplex PCR was run with 60 Vbeta primers and 13 Jbeta primers. Libraries were prepared by immunoSEQ multiplex PCR; TCRdb keeps only in-frame clonotypes and omits some of them. The sample lists 150,000 to 200,000 clones, about 88% seen once, with more than 1.5% in the top ten. Sequenced: PBMCs. The receptors derive from a woman younger than 30 in good health and CMV-seronegative.

The rearrangement uses TRBV27 and TRBJ1-4; the match to TRBD1 covers 8 bases. The germline gives CDR1 MNHEY, CDR2 SMNVEV (reference sequence). V shed 1 base, J shed 0 bases, and the junction held 13 bases outside the gene matches. The CDR3 covers 20 residues. In nucleotides, the CDR3 is TGTGCCAGCAGTTTATTCACCTGGACAGGGAACCCTTCAACTAATGAAAAACTGTTTTTT. Translating gives CASSLFTWTGNPSTNEKLFF.

The chain joins TRBV7-9 to TRBJ2-5; 11 bases are a match to TRBD2. Germline V gene data show CDR1 as SEHNR and CDR2 as FQNEAQ (reference sequence). V was clipped by 3 bases and J by 3 bases; unmatched bases: 6. CDR3 length: 16 residues. The CDR3 protein is CASSFLTSGIEETQYF. CDR3 nucleotide sequence: TGTGCCAGCAGCTTTTTGACTAGCGGGATTGAAGAGACCCAGTACTTC. Filled out from reference TRBV7-9 and TRBJ2-5, the complete variable domain reads DTGVSQNPRHKITKRGQNVTFRCDPISEHNRLYWYRQTLGQGPEFLTYFQNEAQLEKSRLLSDRFSAERPKGSFSTLEIQRTEQGDSAMYLCASSFLTSGIEETQYFGPGTRLLVL.

This chain links TRBV19 with TRBJ1-1; possible D gene TRBD1, 5 bases. The V gene lost 7 bases and the J gene lost 7 bases, with 16 bases spanning the gap. This CDR3 is 13 amino acids long. From germline, CDR1 is LNHDA and CDR2 SQIVND (reference sequence). Here the CDR3 reads CASKSQGLGEAFF. The CDR3, as DNA: TGTGCCAGTAAGTCTCAGGGACTAGGTGAAGCTTTCTTT. Complete variable domain (other parts from reference TRBV19 and TRBJ1-1): DGGITQSPKYLFRKEGQNVTLSCEQNLNHDAMYWYRQDPGQGLRLIYYSQIVNDFQKGDIAEGYSVSREKKESFPLTVTSAQKNPTAFYLCASKSQGLGEAFFGQGTRLTVV.

Concerning this clone itself: No DNA is shown, since the ends of the CDR3 on it are uncertain; the CDR3 is the one TCRdb lists. The chain links TRBV28 to TRBJ1-4. Germline values: CDR1 MDHEN, CDR2 SYDVKM. Termini included, the CDR3 measures 15 amino acids. The CDR3 sequence: CASSSSVPAGEKLFF.

V gene TRBV28 combines with J gene TRBJ1-2; D call uncertain. Germline V CDR1 and CDR2: MDHEN, SYDVKM. V was trimmed by 3 bases and J by 4 bases, leaving 6 bases between them. This CDR3 is built from 12 residues. The CDR3 loop is CASSLSPYGYTF. The CDR3 coding sequence is TGTGCCAGCAGTTTGAGTCCCTATGGCTACACCTTC.

The rearrangement uses TRBV2 and TRBJ1-2; 7 bases are shared with TRBD1. Trimming took 8 bases from V and 2 from J; bases not matched to a gene: 5. CDR3 length equals 13 residues. Germline assignment: CDR1 SNHLY and CDR2 FYNNEI. The CDR3 here is CASLQGTNYGYTF. CDR3 sequence (DNA): TGTGCCAGCCTACAGGGGACAAACTATGGCTACACCTTC.

This clone came up once. The gene calls are TRBV5-6 and TRBJ2-2, with 9 bases matching TRBD1. Germline V CDR1 and CDR2: SGHDT, YYEEEE. Trimming took 3 bases from V and 5 from J; bases not matched to a gene: 14. This CDR3 spans 18 amino acids. The CDR3 protein is CASSYTGTGNRKTGELFF. The CDR3, as DNA: TGTGCCAGCAGCTACACCGGGACAGGGAATAGGAAAACCGGGGAGCTGTTTTTT.

The chain employs TRBV5-1 and TRBJ2-1; TRBD2 agrees at 9 bases. The CDR3 length is 16 residues. In germline, CDR1 is SGHRS, CDR2 YFSETQ. The junction had 4 bases not matched to a gene; V was cut back by 0 bases and J by 3 bases. For the CDR3, the DNA is TGCGCCAGCAGCTTGGACCGACTAGCGGTCTACAATGAGCAGTTCTTC. Translated, it gives CASSLDRLAVYNEQFF. The full variable domain, in which reference TRBV5-1 and TRBJ2-1 provide the parts outside the CDR3, is KAGVTQTPRYLIKTRGQQVTLSCSPISGHRSVSWYQQTPGQGLQFLFEYFSETQRNKGNFPGRFSGRQFSNSRSEMNVSTLELGDSALYLCASSLDRLAVYNEQFFGPGTRLTVL.

The J gene is TRBJ2-2, the V gene TRBV5-1; a possible D gene is TRBD1 (5 bases). V dropped 4 bases and J dropped 3 bases, with 7 bases sitting between them. Per germline, CDR1 SGHRS and CDR2 YFSETQ. The CDR3 consists of 13 residues. The CDR3 DNA reads as TGCGCCAGCAGCCAGGGATACACCGGGGAGCTGTTTTTT. Its protein product is CASSQGYTGELFF.

V is TRBV9 and J is TRBJ2-2; 9 nucleotides match TRBD1. The CDR3 is 16 residues long. Germline assignment: CDR1 SGDLS and CDR2 YYNGEE. V was pared by 2 bases and J by 8 bases, with 10 bases of the junction left unmatched. This chain's CDR3 is CASSVGGQGIWGELFF. The CDR3, as DNA: TGTGCCAGCAGCGTGGGGGGACAGGGCATATGGGGGGAGCTGTTTTTT.

J is TRBJ2-2 and V is TRBV10-3; D is possibly TRBD1 (6 bases). Trimming left V 1 base short and J 6 bases short, with 18 bases between. The CDR3 has 17 amino acids. CDR1 is ENHRY and CDR2 is SYGVKD in the germline V gene. Here the CDR3 reads CAISEYEGHVWPGELFF. Written as DNA, the CDR3 is TGTGCCATCAGTGAGTATGAGGGACACGTCTGGCCCGGGGAGCTGTTTTTT.

The V call is TRBV9, the J call TRBJ2-1; D is possibly TRBD2 (6 bases). Trimming took off 1 base at V and 5 bases at J, with 7 bases between the two ends. CDR3 size: 13 residues. Germline V gene lookup returns CDR1 SGDLS and CDR2 YYNGEE. CDR3 region: CASSVWGDNEQFF. The CDR3 DNA sequence: TGTGCCAGCAGCGTATGGGGGGACAATGAGCAGTTCTTC.

The chain links TRBV19 to TRBJ1-5; D might be TRBD1 (5 bases). Germline loops: CDR1 LNHDA, CDR2 SQIVND (reference sequence). CDR3 length: 15 residues. The DNA of the CDR3 is TGTGGCACCGGGCTAGGGGCTCGGGGCAATCAGCCCCAGCATTTT. Translation gives CGTGLGARGNQPQHF.

The chain joins TRBV28 to TRBJ2-1; 10 nucleotides line up with TRBD2. The CDR3 extends over 15 amino acids. Germline V gene sequence: CDR1 MDHEN, CDR2 SYDVKM. With 5 bases clipped from V and 7 bases from J, the junction kept 8 bases outside the gene matches. CDR3 in amino acids: CASSPGPGLANEQFF. The CDR3, as DNA: TGTGCCAGCAGTCCCGGCCCGGGACTAGCGAATGAGCAGTTCTTC.

The rearrangement uses TRBV7-9 and TRBJ1-3, with TRBD1 as a possible D gene (5 bases). Germline CDR1 SEHNR, CDR2 FQNEAQ (reference sequence). Trimming pared 1 base from V and 7 bases from J, leaving 11 bases between. The CDR3 contains 14 residues. The CDR3 region has the DNA TGTGCCAGCAGCTTAGGAACGGGGGATAACACCATATATTTT. Translating it yields CASSLGTGDNTIYF.

V and J are TRBV5-8 and TRBJ2-3, with TRBD2 identical over 9 bases. Germline-derived CDR1 and CDR2 are SGHTS and YDEGEE. The CDR3 has 13 residues. The J segment lost 6 bases and the V segment lost 5 bases, leaving 4 bases of the junction unmatched. The CDR3, as DNA: TGTGCCAGCAGTCAGCGGGGGGTGGATACGCAGTATTTT. Encoded protein: CASSQRGVDTQYF.

A remark on this clone: A far larger clone is one nucleotide away, so this likely arose from a read error. J is TRBJ2-1 and V is TRBV25-1, with TRBD2 matching over 9 bases. V dropped 3 bases and J dropped 6; count of bases not matched to a gene: 15. CDR1 MGHDK and CDR2 SYGVNS come from the germline V gene. CDR3 length: 18 residues. The CDR3 reads CASSEGSGGGLAGNEQFF. The CDR3 nucleotides read TGTGCCAGCAGTGAGGGTTCGGGGGGGGGACTAGCCGGCAATGAGCAGTTCTTC.

This clone has a handful of counts. J is TRBJ2-7 and V is TRBV5-4; TRBD2 aligns across 7 bases. The CDR3 extends over 16 amino acids. V lost 6 bases to trimming and J lost 1 base; unmatched junction nucleotides: 13. From germline, CDR1 is SGHNT and CDR2 YYREEE (reference sequence). In nucleotides, the CDR3 is TGTGCCAGCAACGACGGGGGAGGGACTTTTTCCTACGAGCAGTACTTC. It specifies CASNDGGGTFSYEQYF.

This clone appeared a single time. The rearrangement uses TRBV6-5 and TRBJ2-7; a weak D match, TRBD2 (5 bases). The CDR3 totals 14 residues. In germline, CDR1 is MNHEY, CDR2 SVGAGI. V was cut by 4 bases and J by 4 bases, with 14 bases left in between. The CDR3 region is CASSFGGRTYEQYF. The CDR3 nucleotides read TGTGCCAGCAGTTTCGGAGGTAGGACTTACGAGCAGTACTTC.

V is TRBV5-1 and J is TRBJ1-1, with a possible D match to TRBD1 (6 bases). This CDR3 comprises 15 residues. Germline V gene sequence: CDR1 SGHRS, CDR2 YFSETQ. V lost 0 bases to trimming and J lost 6 bases, with 15 bases between them. This CDR3 is CASSLGEGGDAEAFF. The CDR3 region has the DNA TGCGCCAGCAGCTTGGGGGAGGGGGGTGACGCTGAAGCTTTCTTT.

This chain joins TRBV4-3 and TRBJ2-6; TRBD1 matches 7 bases. Looked up from germline, CDR1 is LGHNA and CDR2 is YSLEER. CDR3 size: 16 residues. Germline trimming cut 0 bases from V and 6 bases from J; bases unmatched to any gene: 5. The CDR3, as DNA: TGCGCCAGCAGCCAAGATATAGGGGGCCAGGCCAACGTCCTGACTTTC. Translating it yields CASSQDIGGQANVLTF.

The V gene is TRBV10-3, the J gene TRBJ1-2; 7 positions match TRBD1. This CDR3 spans 13 amino acids. Germline V gene lookup returns CDR1 ENHRY and CDR2 SYGVKD. V was pared by 6 bases and J by 8 bases, with 9 bases of the junction left unmatched. The chain's CDR3 is CAISAEGARGYTF. In DNA form, the CDR3 reads TGTGCCATCAGCGCGGAGGGGGCGCGCGGCTACACCTTC.